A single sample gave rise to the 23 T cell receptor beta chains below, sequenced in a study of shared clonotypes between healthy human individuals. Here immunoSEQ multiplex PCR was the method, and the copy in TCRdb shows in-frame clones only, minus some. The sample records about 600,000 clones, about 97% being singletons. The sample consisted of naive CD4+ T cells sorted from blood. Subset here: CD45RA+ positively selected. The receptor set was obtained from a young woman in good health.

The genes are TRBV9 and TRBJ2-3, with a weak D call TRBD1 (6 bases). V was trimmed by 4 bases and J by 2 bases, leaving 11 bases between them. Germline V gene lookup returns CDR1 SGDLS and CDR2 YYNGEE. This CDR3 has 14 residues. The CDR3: CASSPRQDTDTQYF. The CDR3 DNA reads TGTGCCAGCAGCCCCAGACAGGACACAGATACGCAGTATTTT.

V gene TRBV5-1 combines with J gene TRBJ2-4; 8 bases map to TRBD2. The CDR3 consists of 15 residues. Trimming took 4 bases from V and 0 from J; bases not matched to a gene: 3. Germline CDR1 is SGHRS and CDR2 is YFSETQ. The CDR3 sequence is CASSILAGAKNIQYF. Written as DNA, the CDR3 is TGCGCCAGCAGCATCCTAGCGGGAGCCAAAAACATTCAGTACTTC. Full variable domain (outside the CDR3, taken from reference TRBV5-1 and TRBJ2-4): KAGVTQTPRYLIKTRGQQVTLSCSPISGHRSVSWYQQTPGQGLQFLFEYFSETQRNKGNFPGRFSGRQFSNSRSEMNVSTLELGDSALYLCASSILAGAKNIQYFGAGTRLSVL.

Here the CDR3 reads CASSFGQGNLGQPQHF. CDR3 sequence (DNA): TGTGCCAGCAGTTTCGGACAAGGGAACTTGGGCCAGCCCCAGCATTTT. This chain links TRBV28 with TRBJ1-5, with D perhaps TRBD1 (5 bases). V was cut by 3 bases and J by 7 bases, with 19 bases left in between. Germline V gene sequence: CDR1 MDHEN, CDR2 SYDVKM. CDR3 length: 16 amino acids.

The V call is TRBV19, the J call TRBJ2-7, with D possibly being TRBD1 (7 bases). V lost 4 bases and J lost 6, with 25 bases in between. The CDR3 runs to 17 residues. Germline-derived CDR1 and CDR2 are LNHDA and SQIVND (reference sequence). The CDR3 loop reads CASSTLPRQGGYAEQYF. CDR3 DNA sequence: TGTGCCAGTAGTACGCTACCGAGACAGGGAGGTTATGCCGAGCAGTACTTC.

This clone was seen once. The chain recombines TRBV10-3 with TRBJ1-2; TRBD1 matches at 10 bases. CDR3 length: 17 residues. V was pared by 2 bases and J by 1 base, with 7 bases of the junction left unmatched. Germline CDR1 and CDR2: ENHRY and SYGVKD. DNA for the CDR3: TGTGCCATCAGTGAGAGCCGACAGGGGGCCATTAACTATGGCTACACCTTC. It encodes CAISESRQGAINYGYTF.

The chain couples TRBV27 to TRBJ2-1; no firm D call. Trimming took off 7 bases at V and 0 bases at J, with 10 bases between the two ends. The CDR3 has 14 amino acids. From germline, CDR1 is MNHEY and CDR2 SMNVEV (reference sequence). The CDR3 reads CASNDADSYNEQFF. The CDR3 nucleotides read TGTGCCAGCAATGACGCCGACTCCTACAATGAGCAGTTCTTC.

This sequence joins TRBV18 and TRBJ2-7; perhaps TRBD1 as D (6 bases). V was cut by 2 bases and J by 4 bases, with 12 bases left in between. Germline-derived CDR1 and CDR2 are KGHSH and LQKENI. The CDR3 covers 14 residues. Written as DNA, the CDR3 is TGTGCCAGCTCACCAGTAGTTGACAGGTACGAGCAGTACTTC. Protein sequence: CASSPVVDRYEQYF.

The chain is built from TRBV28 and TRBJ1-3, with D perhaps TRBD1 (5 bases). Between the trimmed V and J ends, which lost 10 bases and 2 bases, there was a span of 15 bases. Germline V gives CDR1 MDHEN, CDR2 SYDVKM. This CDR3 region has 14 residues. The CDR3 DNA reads TGTGCCACCCTCCGGGGGGGAACTGGAAACACCATATATTTT. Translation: CATLRGGTGNTIYF.

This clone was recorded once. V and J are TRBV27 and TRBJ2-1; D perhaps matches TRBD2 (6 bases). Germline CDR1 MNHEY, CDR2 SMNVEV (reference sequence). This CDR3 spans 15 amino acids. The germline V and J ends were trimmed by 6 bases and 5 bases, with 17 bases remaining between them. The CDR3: CASSTTSWGNNEQFF. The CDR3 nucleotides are TGTGCCAGCAGCACTACTAGCTGGGGAAACAATGAGCAGTTCTTC.

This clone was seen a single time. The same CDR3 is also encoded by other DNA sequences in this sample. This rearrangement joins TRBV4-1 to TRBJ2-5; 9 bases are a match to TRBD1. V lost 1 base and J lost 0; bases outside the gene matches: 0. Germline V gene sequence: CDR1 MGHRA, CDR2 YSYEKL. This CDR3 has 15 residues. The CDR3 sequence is CASSQGDRDQETQYF. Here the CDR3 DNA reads TGCGCCAGCAGCCAAGGGGACAGGGACCAAGAGACCCAGTACTTC.

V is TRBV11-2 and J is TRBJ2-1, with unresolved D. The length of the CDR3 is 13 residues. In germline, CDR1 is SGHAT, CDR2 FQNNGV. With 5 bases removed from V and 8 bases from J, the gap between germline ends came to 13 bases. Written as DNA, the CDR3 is TGTGCCAGCAGCAACGTAATTGCTCATGAGCAGTTCTTC. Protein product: CASSNVIAHEQFF.

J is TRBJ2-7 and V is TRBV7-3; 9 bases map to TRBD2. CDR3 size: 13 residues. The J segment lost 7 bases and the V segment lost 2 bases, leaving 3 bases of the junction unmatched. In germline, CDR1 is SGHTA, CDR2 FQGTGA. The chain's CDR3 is CASSLSTSGEQYF. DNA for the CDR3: TGTGCCAGCAGCTTATCGACTAGCGGTGAGCAGTACTTC.

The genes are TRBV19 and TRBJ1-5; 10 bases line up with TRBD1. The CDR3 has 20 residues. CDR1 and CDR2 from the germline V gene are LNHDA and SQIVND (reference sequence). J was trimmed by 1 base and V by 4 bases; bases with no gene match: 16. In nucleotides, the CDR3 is TGTGCCAGTAGTAAGCCCCCGACAGGGGGCGTTCGTAGGAGCAATCAGCCCCAGCATTTT. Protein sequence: CASSKPPTGGVRRSNQPQHF.

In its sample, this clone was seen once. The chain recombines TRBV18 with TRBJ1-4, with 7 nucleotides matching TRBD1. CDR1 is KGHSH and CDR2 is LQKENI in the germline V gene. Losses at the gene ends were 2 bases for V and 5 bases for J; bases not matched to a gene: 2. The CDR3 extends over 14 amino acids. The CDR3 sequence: CASSPIRGNEKLFF. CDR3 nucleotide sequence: TGTGCCAGCTCACCAATCAGGGGGAATGAAAAACTGTTTTTT.

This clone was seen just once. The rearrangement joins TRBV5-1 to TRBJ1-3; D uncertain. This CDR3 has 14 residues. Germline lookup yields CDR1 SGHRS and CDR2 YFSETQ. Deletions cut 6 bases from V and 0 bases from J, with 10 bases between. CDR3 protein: CASKEGYSGNTIYF. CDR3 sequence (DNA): TGCGCCAGCAAGGAGGGATACTCTGGAAACACCATATATTTT.

For the CDR3, the DNA is TGCGCCAGCAGCTTCGACGGCGCTAAAAGCTATACCCAGTACTTC. It yields the protein CASSFDGAKSYTQYF. The chain employs TRBV5-1 and TRBJ2-5; D is unclear. V lost 2 bases, J lost 8 bases, and 19 bases lay in between. The CDR3 runs to 15 residues. Germline V CDR1 and CDR2: SGHRS, YFSETQ.

CDR3 in amino acids: CAWSFGVTDYGYTF. CDR3 DNA sequence: TGTGCCTGGAGTTTTGGGGTAACGGACTATGGCTACACCTTC. The chain recombines TRBV30 with TRBJ1-2; D unresolved. Germline CDR1 is GTSNPN and CDR2 is SVGIG (reference sequence). This CDR3 is built from 14 residues. V lost 2 bases and J 3 bases, leaving 13 bases between the germline ends.

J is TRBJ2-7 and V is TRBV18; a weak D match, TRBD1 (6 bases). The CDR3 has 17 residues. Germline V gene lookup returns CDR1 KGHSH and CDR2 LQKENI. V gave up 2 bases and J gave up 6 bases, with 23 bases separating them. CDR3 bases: TGTGCCAGCTCACCAAACCTTGCAGATATACAGGGCGGCGAGCAGTACTTC. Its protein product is CASSPNLADIQGGEQYF. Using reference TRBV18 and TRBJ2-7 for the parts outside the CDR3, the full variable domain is NAGVMQNPRHLVRRRGQEARLRCSPMKGHSHVYWYRQLPEEGLKFMVYLQKENIIDESGMPKERFSAEFPKEGPSILRIQQVVRGDSAAYFCASSPNLADIQGGEQYFGPGTRLTVT.

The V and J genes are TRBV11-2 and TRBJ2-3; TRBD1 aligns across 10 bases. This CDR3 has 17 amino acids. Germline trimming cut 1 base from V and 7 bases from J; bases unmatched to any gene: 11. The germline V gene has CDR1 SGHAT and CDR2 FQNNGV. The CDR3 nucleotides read TGTGCCAGCAGCTTAGGGGGGTTGGGACAGGGGCCACATACGCAGTATTTT. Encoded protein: CASSLGGLGQGPHTQYF.

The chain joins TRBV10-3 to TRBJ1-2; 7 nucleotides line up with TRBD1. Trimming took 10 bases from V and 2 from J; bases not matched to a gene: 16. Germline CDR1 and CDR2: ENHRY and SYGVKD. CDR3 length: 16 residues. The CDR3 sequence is CATQKGQVGQNYGYTF. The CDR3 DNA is TGTGCCACCCAAAAAGGACAGGTTGGGCAAAACTATGGCTACACCTTC.

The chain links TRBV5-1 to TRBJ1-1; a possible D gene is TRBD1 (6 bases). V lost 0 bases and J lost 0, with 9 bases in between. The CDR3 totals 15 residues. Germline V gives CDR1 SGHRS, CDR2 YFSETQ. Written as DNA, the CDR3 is TGCGCCAGCAGCTTGGGGGACATTATGAACACTGAAGCTTTCTTT. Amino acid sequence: CASSLGDIMNTEAFF.

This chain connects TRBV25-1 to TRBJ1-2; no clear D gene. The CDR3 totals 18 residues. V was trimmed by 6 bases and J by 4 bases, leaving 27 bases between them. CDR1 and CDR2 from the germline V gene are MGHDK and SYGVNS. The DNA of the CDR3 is TGTGCCAGCAGGTATTGGATACGAAGGCAGGAAAGGAGCTATGGCTACACCTTC. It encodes CASRYWIRRQERSYGYTF.

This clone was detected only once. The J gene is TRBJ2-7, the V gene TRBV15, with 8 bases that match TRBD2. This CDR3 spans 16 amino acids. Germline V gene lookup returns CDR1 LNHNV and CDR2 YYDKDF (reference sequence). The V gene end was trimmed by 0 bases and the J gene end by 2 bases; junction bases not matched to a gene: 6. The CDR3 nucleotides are TGTGCCACCAGCAGAGAATATAGCGGGACCCCCTACGAGCAGTACTTC. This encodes CATSREYSGTPYEQYF.